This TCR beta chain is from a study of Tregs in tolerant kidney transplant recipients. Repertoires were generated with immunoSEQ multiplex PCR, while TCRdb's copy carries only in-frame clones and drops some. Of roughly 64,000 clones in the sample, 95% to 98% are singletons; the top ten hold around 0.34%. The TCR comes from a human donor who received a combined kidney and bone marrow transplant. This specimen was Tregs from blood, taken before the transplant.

CDR3 sequence reads: CASRDRGGEQYF. The CDR3 nucleotides are TGTGCCAGCCGGGACAGGGGTGGCGAGCAGTACTTC. V gene TRBV11-3 combines with J gene TRBJ2-7; TRBD1 matches 10 bases. V was pared by 8 bases and J by 6 bases, with 4 bases of the junction left unmatched. Per germline, CDR1 SGHNT and CDR2 YENEEA. The CDR3 sequence is 12 residues long.